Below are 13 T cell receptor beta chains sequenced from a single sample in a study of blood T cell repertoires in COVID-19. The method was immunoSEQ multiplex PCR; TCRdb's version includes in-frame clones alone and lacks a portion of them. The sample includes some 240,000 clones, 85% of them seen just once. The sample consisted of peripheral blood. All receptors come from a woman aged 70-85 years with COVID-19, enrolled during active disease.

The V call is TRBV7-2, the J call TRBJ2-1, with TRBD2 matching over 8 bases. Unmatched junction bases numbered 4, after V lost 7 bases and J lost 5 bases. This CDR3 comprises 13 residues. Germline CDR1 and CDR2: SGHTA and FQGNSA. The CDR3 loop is CASKRGLNNEQFF. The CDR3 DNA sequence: TGTGCCAGCAAGCGGGGGTTGAACAATGAGCAGTTCTTC.

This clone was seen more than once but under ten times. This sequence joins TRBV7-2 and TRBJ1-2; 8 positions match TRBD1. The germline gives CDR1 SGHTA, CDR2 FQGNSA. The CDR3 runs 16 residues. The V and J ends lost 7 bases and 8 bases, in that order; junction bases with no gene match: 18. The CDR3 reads CASTTFGVQGARGYTF. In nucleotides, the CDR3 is TGTGCCAGCACAACTTTCGGAGTCCAGGGGGCGCGAGGCTACACCTTC.

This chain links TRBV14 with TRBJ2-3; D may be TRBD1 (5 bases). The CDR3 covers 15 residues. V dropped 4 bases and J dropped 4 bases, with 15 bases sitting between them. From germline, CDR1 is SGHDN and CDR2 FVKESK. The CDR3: CASSPTAKGPDTQYF. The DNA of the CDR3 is TGTGCCAGCAGCCCAACGGCGAAGGGGCCAGATACGCAGTATTTT. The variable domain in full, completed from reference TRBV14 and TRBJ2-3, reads EAGVTQFPSHSVIEKGQTVTLRCDPISGHDNLYWYRRVMGKEIKFLLHFVKESKQDESGMPNNRFLAERTGGTYSTLKVQPAELEDSGVYFCASSPTAKGPDTQYFGPGTRLTVL.

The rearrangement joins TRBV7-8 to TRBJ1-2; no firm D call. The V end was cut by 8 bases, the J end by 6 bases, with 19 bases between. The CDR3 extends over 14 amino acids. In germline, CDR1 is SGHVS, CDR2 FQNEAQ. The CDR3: CASVAERATDGYTF. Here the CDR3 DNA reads TGTGCCAGCGTTGCGGAGAGGGCTACAGATGGCTACACCTTC.

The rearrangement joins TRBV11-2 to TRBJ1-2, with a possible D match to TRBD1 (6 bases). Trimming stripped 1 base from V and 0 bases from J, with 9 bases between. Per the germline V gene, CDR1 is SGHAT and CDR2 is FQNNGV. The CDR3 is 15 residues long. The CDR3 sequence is CASSLGDTTNYGYTF. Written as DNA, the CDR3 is TGTGCCAGCAGCTTAGGGGACACCACTAACTATGGCTACACCTTC.

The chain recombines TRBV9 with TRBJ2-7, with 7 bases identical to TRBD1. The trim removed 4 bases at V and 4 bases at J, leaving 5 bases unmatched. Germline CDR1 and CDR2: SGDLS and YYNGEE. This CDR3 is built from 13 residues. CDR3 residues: CASSSRDRYEQYF. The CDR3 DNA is TGTGCCAGCAGCTCCCGGGACAGATACGAGCAGTACTTC.

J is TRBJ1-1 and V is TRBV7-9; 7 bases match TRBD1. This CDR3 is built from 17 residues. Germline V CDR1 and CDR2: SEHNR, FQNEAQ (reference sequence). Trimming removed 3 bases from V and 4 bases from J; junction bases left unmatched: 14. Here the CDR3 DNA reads TGTGCCAGCAGCTTCCCTAGGGCAGGGGGTCAGAGCACTGAAGCTTTCTTT. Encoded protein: CASSFPRAGGQSTEAFF. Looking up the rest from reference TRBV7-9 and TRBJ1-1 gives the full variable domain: DTGVSQNPRHKITKRGQNVTFRCDPISEHNRLYWYRQTLGQGPEFLTYFQNEAQLEKSRLLSDRFSAERPKGSFSTLEIQRTEQGDSAMYLCASSFPRAGGQSTEAFFGQGTRLTVV.

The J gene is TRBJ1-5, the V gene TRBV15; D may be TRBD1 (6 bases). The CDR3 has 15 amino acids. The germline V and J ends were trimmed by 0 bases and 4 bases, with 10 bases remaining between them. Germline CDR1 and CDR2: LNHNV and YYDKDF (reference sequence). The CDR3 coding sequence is TGTGCCACCAGCAGAGATAAGGACAGAAATCAGCCCCAGCATTTT. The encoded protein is CATSRDKDRNQPQHF.

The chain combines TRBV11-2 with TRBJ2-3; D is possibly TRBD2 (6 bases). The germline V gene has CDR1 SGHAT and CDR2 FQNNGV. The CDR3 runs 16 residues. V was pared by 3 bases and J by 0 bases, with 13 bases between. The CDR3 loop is CASSFSTRGSTDTQYF. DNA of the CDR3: TGTGCCAGCAGCTTCTCGACTAGAGGAAGCACAGATACGCAGTATTTT.

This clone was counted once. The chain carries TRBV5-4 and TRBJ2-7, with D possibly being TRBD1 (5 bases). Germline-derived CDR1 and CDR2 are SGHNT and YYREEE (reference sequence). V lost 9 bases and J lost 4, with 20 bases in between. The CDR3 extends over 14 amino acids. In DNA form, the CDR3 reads TGTGCCACCTCCGGTAGGGGCGTTCGGTACGAGCAGTACTTC. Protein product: CATSGRGVRYEQYF.

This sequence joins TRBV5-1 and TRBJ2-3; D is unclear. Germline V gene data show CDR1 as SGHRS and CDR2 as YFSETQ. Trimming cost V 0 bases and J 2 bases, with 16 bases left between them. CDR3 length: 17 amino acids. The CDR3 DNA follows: TGCGCCAGCAGCTTGGACGGAGCCCTTACGATCACAGATACGCAGTATTTT. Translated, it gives CASSLDGALTITDTQYF.

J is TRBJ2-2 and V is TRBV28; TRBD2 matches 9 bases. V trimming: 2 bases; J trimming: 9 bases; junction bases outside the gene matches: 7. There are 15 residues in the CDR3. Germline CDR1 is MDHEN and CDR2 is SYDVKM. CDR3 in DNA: TGTGCCAGCAGTTTACCCGGGACTAGCCGCCGGGAGCTGTTTTTT. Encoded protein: CASSLPGTSRRELFF.

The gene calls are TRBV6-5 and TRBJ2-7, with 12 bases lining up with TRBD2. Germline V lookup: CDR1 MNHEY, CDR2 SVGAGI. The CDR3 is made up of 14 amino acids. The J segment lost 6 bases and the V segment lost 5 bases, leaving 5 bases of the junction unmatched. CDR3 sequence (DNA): TGTGCCAGCAGTCCGGGACTAGCGGGCTCCGAGCAGTACTTC. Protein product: CASSPGLAGSEQYF.